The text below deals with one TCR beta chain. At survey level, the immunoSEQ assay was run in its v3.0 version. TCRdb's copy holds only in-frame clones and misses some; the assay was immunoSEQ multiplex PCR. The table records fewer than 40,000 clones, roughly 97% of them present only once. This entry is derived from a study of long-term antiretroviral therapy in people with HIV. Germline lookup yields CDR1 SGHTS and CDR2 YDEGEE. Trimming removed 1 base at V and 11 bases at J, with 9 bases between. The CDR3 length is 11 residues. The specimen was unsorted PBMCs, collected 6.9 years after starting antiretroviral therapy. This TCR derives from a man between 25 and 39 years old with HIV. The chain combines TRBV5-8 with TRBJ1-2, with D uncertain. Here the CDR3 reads CASSLRGLYTF. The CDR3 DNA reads TGTGCCAGCAGCTTGAGAGGGCTTTACACCTTC.